This is a list of T cell receptor beta chains from one sample in a study of cytomegalovirus exposure and HLA in healthy donors. TCRdb's table, derived via immunoSEQ multiplex PCR, lists solely in-frame clones and lacks some. The sample carries about 140,000 clones, around 80% recorded once. Input material: PBMCs. The receptors shown here come from a man aged 35-49 years in good health and CMV-seropositive. The CDR3 runs from the conserved cysteine through the conserved F or W. Fields, in order: D gene, clone size, V gene, J gene, CDR3 DNA, CDR3 protein. The D gene is left open where the match is weak. For some rows the clone size is stated as once, few or many, or as a class when expanded; others skip it.

d_call: -; clone_size: -; v_call: TRBV29-1; j_call: TRBJ2-7; cdr3_nt: TGCAGCGTTGTTTCGAGCTCCTACGAGCAGTACTTC; cdr3_aa: CSVVSSSYEQYF
d_call: TRBD1; clone_size: -; v_call: TRBV30; j_call: TRBJ1-1; cdr3_nt: TGTGCCTGGAGTGTCACAGGGGCTGTAGCTTTCTTT; cdr3_aa: CAWSVTGAVAFF
d_call: TRBD1; clone_size: -; v_call: TRBV28; j_call: TRBJ1-2; cdr3_nt: TGTGCCAGCAGAATACAGGGGTTACGTGGGACAGTGGACTATGGCTACACCTTC; cdr3_aa: CASRIQGLRGTVDYGYTF
d_call: TRBD2; clone_size: -; v_call: TRBV14; j_call: TRBJ2-7; cdr3_nt: TGTGCCAGCAGCCAAGGGGGACTAGCGGGTCTATACGAGCAGTACTTC; cdr3_aa: CASSQGGLAGLYEQYF
d_call: -; clone_size: -; v_call: TRBV19; j_call: TRBJ1-1; cdr3_nt: TGTGCCAGTAGTAGCTACAGGAACACTGAAGCTTTCTTT; cdr3_aa: CASSSYRNTEAFF
d_call: TRBD1; clone_size: -; v_call: TRBV6-5; j_call: TRBJ1-2; cdr3_nt: TGTGCCAGCAGTTACTCCGGGACAGGGCCTAACTATGGCTACACCTTC; cdr3_aa: CASSYSGTGPNYGYTF
d_call: TRBD1; clone_size: once; v_call: TRBV6-1; j_call: TRBJ2-1; cdr3_nt: TGTGCCAGCACCCTGGACAGGGGGCGCGTGGATGAGCAGTTCTTC; cdr3_aa: CASTLDRGRVDEQFF
d_call: -; clone_size: -; v_call: TRBV4-3; j_call: TRBJ2-2; cdr3_nt: TGCGCCAGCAGCAAAGGGCCGGGACTCACCGGGGAGCTGTTTTTT; cdr3_aa: CASSKGPGLTGELFF
d_call: -; clone_size: -; v_call: TRBV5-5; j_call: TRBJ1-1; cdr3_nt: TGTGCCAGCAGCTCTGGACCGGCGGACATGAACACTGAAGCTTTCTTT; cdr3_aa: CASSSGPADMNTEAFF
d_call: -; clone_size: once; v_call: TRBV18; j_call: TRBJ1-5; cdr3_nt: TGTGCCAGCTCACCGGAAACTATCAATAGCAATCAGCCCCAGCATTTT; cdr3_aa: CASSPETINSNQPQHF